The T cell receptor beta chain under discussion was sequenced for a study of tumor-infiltrating lymphocytes in localized non-small cell lung cancer (dated by TCRdb to the early 2020s). Context from the whole study: The cohort covered several histologies, both smokers and never-smokers, and patients whose samples were collected after neoadjuvant chemotherapy. TCR sequencing was one of several integrated assays, alongside flow cytometry, multiplex immunofluorescence, RNA-seq, exome sequencing and proteomics, applied to the same patients. The overall ICON cohort comprised over 120 surgical patients with localized non-small cell lung cancer whose tumors were resected. For more than 45 patients, immunoSEQ T-cell fraction was compared between paired tumor and uninvolved lung. From each patient came resected tumor tissue plus uninvolved lung tissue from that same patient, and the uninvolved lung tissue was described as non-adjacent to the tumor. Points the paper makes about the study in general: Recurrence-free survival showed no association with tumor T-cell fraction from TCR sequencing (p = 0.61). Because different pieces of the same tissue were used for different assays, technical variation could not be separated from intratumor heterogeneity. TCRbeta sequencing supported higher T cell infiltration in tumors than in uninvolved lung tissue, consistent with immunofluorescence CD3 counts. Because assay coverage varied across patients depending on available tissue quantity, TCR sequencing was performed for only a subset of the cohort. TCR-derived T-cell fraction did not differ between the flow cytometry-defined immunotypes IM1 (good prognosis) and IM2 (poor prognosis).

The first patient joined ICON in the first half of 2016, and enrollment wrapped up when the last patient was enrolled in the second half of 2018. From a subcohort of 76 patients, fresh tumor and matched uninvolved tissue were collected for in-depth immune analyses, including TCR sequencing. DNA isolated from bulk tissue, without cell sorting, was used for TCR sequencing. As for this clone: No antigen is known for it. No quality values exist for individual bases; no much larger clone is one base distant.

The T-cell fraction in tumor and uninvolved lung tissue was provided by TCR sequencing with the immunoSEQ assay. In the source study's methods: In the survival analysis, patients were divided into a high T-cell fraction group (upper tertile) and a low T-cell fraction group (lower two tertiles), and the two groups were compared using a log-rank test. A signed-rank test was used to test differences in T-cell fraction between paired tumor and uninvolved lung samples. The table comes from immuneACCESS by way of TCRdb, which keeps in-frame sequences with V and J called. Part of the clones is missing from these tables; in studies checked, under half for an unresolved V gene and the rest for unknown reasons. V, J and clone size are those of that table, while D and trimming were read from the DNA. Within this sample are over 5,500 clones, with roughly 74% of them counted one time only. The biggest ten clones account for 9.5% to 15% of the sample.

Sequenced input: lung tumor tissue. This clonotype was obtained from a human donor with non-small cell lung cancer.

The CDR3 protein is CASSSLQGLGYEQYF. The nucleotide sequence is TGTGCCAGCAGCTCGTTACAGGGGTTGGGCTACGAGCAGTACTTC. The sequence links TRBV11-2 to TRBJ2-5, and 7 junctional nucleotides match TRBD1. The J call is doubtful: the DNA matches TRBJ2-7 better. The CDR3 runs 15 amino acids, cysteine and phenylalanine included. The sequence is cut down to CDR3 DNA, 45 bases in frame from base 1. CDR1 and CDR2, per the germline V gene, are SGHAT and FQNNGV.